This T cell receptor beta chain comes out of a study of identical twins. General observations from the study: Twin pairs had excess sharing that was weaker in beta out-of-frame sequences. Zero-insertion analyses were open to partial confounding by invariant MAIT and iNKT cells.

TCRdb used MiXCR to reprocess the 5' RACE reads, holding one entry per CDR3 protein. This sample carries about 690,000 distinct CDR3 sequences, 5.5% to 6.5% of them seen once, and the ten largest clones take around 2%. This clonotype was seen at least ten times. The antigen is not known. In every case, the donor was a healthy Caucasian. V gave up 6 bases and J gave up 9 bases; unmatched junction bases: 14. CDR1 and CDR2 from the germline V gene are DFQATT and SNEGSKA (reference sequence). The CDR3 has 15 amino acids. The chain recombines TRBV20-1 with TRBJ2-1, with 10 bases lining up with TRBD2. Sequencing was done on a sample of naive T cells sorted from blood. This receptor was obtained from a man aged 18 to 35 in good health. The CDR3 here is CSAISRTSGYTEQFF. CDR3 bases: TGCAGTGCGATTAGTAGGACTAGCGGATATACTGAGCAGTTCTTC.